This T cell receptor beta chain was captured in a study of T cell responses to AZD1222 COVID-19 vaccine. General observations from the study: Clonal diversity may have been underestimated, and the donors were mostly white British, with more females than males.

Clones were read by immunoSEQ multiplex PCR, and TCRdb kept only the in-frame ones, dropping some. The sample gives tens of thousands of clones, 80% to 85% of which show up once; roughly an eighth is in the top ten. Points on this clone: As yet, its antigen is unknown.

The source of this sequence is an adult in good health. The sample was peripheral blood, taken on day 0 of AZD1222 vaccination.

CDR3 amino acids: CASSPSEGYSPLHF. In DNA form, the CDR3 reads TGTGCCAGCTCACCATCGGAGGGGTATTCACCCCTCCACTTT. The chain carries TRBV18 and TRBJ1-6; the D gene is possibly TRBD1 (5 bases). Germline CDR1 is KGHSH and CDR2 is LQKENI. The V end was cut by 2 bases, the J end by 8 bases, with 10 bases between. The CDR3 runs to 14 residues.